The 13 T cell receptor beta chains below all came from one sample that was sequenced in a study of control samples from healthy donors and cancer patients. Using immunoSEQ multiplex PCR, the repertoire was profiled, and TCRdb retains in-frame clones only, with some absent. Reported are about 190,000 clones; the ten largest clones contain 2.2%. The sequenced sample was blood. Every receptor here comes from a woman aged 25 to 39 in good health.

The CDR3, as DNA: TGTGCCACCAGCAGAAGGGGGGCCACTGAAGCTTTCTTT. Encoded protein: CATSRRGATEAFF. This rearrangement joins TRBV15 to TRBJ1-1; possible D gene TRBD1, 6 bases. CDR3 size: 13 residues. Trimming removed 2 bases from V and 4 bases from J, with 8 bases in between. The germline V gene encodes CDR1 LNHNV and CDR2 YYDKDF (reference sequence).

Note on this clone: The same CDR3 can be traced to other DNA sequences in this sample. This chain uses TRBV18 with TRBJ2-7, with 7 bases matching TRBD1. V trimming: 3 bases; J trimming: 5 bases; junction bases outside the gene matches: 1. The V gene's germline CDR1 is KGHSH and CDR2 LQKENI. There are 12 residues in the CDR3. The CDR3 DNA reads as TGTGCCAGCTCACCTACAGGGGACGAGCAGTACTTC. This gives the protein CASSPTGDEQYF.

The chain is built from TRBV27 and TRBJ2-3, with D unclear. With 0 bases removed from V and 0 bases from J, the gap between germline ends came to 19 bases. The CDR3 sequence is 19 residues long. In germline, CDR1 is MNHEY, CDR2 SMNVEV (reference sequence). This chain's CDR3 is CASSLSRVLLGASTDTQYF. The CDR3 DNA follows: TGTGCCAGCAGTTTATCACGAGTACTTCTGGGTGCGAGCACAGATACGCAGTATTTT.

The CDR3 DNA reads as TGTGCCAGCAGCTTAGGGAGACAGGGGGCGTGGGCTGGCTACACCTTC. This codes for CASSLGRQGAWAGYTF. V is TRBV7-8 and J is TRBJ1-2; the match to TRBD1 covers 10 bases. The germline CDR1 and CDR2 sequences are SGHVS and FQNEAQ. J gave up 7 bases and V 1 base, and 9 bases lay outside the gene matches. The CDR3 extends over 16 amino acids.

This sequence joins TRBV29-1 and TRBJ1-1; no clear D gene. Germline CDR1 is SQVTM and CDR2 is ANQGSEA. This CDR3 has 13 residues. The V end was cut by 6 bases, the J end by 1 base, with 12 bases between. CDR3 protein: CSVQLAQNTEAFF. As DNA, the CDR3 is TGCAGCGTCCAGTTGGCCCAGAACACTGAAGCTTTCTTT. The full variable domain, its missing parts supplied by reference TRBV29-1 and TRBJ1-1, is SAVISQKPSRDICQRGTSLTIQCQVDSQVTMMFWYRQQPGQSLTLIATANQGSEATYESGFVIDKFPISRPNLTFSTLTVSNMSPEDSSIYLCSVQLAQNTEAFFGQGTRLTVV.

The rearrangement uses TRBV28 and TRBJ1-2; no definite D call. The CDR3 covers 14 residues. V was cut by 6 bases and J by 5 bases, with 16 bases left in between. Germline lookup yields CDR1 MDHEN and CDR2 SYDVKM. In nucleotides, the CDR3 is TGTGCCAGCAGCATCCCCCTCCTACGGTATGGCTACACCTTC. It is translated as CASSIPLLRYGYTF.

V and J are TRBV2 and TRBJ1-1, with a possible D match to TRBD1 (6 bases). The CDR3 contains 13 residues. V was shortened by 6 bases and J by 1 base, with 9 bases between the two germline ends. CDR1 is SNHLY and CDR2 is FYNNEI in the germline V gene. In DNA, the CDR3 is TGTGCCAGCAGAGCGACAGGGAACACTGAAGCTTTCTTT. It yields the protein CASRATGNTEAFF. The full variable domain, its missing parts supplied by reference TRBV2 and TRBJ1-1, is EPEVTQTPSHQVTQMGQEVILRCVPISNHLYFYWYRQILGQKVEFLVSFYNNEISEKSEIFDDQFSVERPDGSNFTLKIRSTKLEDSAMYFCASRATGNTEAFFGQGTRLTVV.

The gene calls are TRBV18 and TRBJ1-1; TRBD1 might be the D (6 bases). From germline, CDR1 is KGHSH and CDR2 LQKENI. This CDR3 has 18 residues. The V and J ends lost 6 bases and 4 bases respectively, with 27 bases between them. In DNA form, the CDR3 reads TGTGCCAGCTCCCCGCGATTCGGGGGGGGCAGAGGCGGCACTGAAGCTTTCTTT. Its protein is CASSPRFGGGRGGTEAFF.

The V call is TRBV7-2, the J call TRBJ2-1, with D perhaps matching TRBD1 (6 bases). CDR3 length: 13 amino acids. Germline loops: CDR1 SGHTA, CDR2 FQGNSA. Trimming took 5 bases from V and 9 from J, leaving 14 bases between them. The CDR3 DNA sequence: TGTGCCAGCAGCAAGACAGGTTTCGCTGAGCAGTTCTTC. It codes for CASSKTGFAEQFF.

CDR3 DNA sequence: TGTGCCAGCAGCTTAGGGCTAGCGGCAAACAATGAGCAGTTCTTC. It is translated as CASSLGLAANNEQFF. This sequence joins TRBV7-8 and TRBJ2-1; 7 positions match TRBD2. Germline-derived CDR1 and CDR2 are SGHVS and FQNEAQ. CDR3 length: 15 amino acids. After removal of 1 base from V and 5 bases from J, the junction contained 5 bases not matched to a gene.

This chain connects TRBV5-1 to TRBJ2-1; D may be TRBD1 (6 bases). V lost 4 bases and J lost 2, with 10 bases in between. Germline-derived CDR1 and CDR2 are SGHRS and YFSETQ. The CDR3 contains 14 residues. As DNA, the CDR3 is TGCGCCAGCAGCACCAGGGGAACCTACAATGAGCAGTTCTTC. It is translated as CASSTRGTYNEQFF.

V gene TRBV4-3 combines with J gene TRBJ1-2, with 10 nucleotides matching TRBD1. CDR3 length: 16 amino acids. Germline-derived CDR1 and CDR2 are LGHNA and YSLEER. After removal of 4 bases from V and 7 bases from J, the junction contained 12 bases not matched to a gene. DNA for the CDR3: TGCGCCAGCAGCCTTGACAGGGGGCGAAGGAATGGTGGCTACACCTTC. Protein: CASSLDRGRRNGGYTF.

The chain joins TRBV10-1 to TRBJ1-5; no definite D call. Germline V gives CDR1 WNHNN, CDR2 SYGVQD (reference sequence). Trimming left V 6 bases short and J 6 bases short, with 9 bases between. This CDR3 spans 12 amino acids. The CDR3 nucleotides are TGCGCCAGCAGGCGGAGGTGTCAGCCCCAGCATTTT. Translating gives CASRRRCQPQHF.